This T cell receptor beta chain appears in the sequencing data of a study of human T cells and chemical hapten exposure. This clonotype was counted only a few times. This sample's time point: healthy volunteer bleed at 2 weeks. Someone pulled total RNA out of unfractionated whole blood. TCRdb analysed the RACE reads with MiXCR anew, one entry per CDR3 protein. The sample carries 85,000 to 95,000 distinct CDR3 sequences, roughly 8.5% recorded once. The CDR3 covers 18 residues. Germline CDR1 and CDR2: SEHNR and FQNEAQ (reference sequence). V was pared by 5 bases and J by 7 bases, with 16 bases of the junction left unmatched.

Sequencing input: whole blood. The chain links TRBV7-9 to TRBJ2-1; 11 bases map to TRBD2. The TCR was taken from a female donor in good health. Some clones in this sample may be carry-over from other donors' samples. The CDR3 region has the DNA TGTGCCAGCAGCAACCTTCAAGTAGCGGGAGGGTTAGGGAATGAGCAGTTCTTC. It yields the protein CASSNLQVAGGLGNEQFF.